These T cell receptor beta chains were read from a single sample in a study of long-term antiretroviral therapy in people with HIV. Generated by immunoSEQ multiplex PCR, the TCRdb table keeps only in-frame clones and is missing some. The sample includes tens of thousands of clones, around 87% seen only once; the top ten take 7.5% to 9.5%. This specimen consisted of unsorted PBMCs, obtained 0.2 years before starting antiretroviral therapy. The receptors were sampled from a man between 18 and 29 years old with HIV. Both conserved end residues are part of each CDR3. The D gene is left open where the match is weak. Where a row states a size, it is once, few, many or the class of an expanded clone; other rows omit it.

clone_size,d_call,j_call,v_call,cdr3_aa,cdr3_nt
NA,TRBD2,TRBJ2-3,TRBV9,CASSLTGLAGGPDTQYF,TGTGCCAGCAGCCTCACGGGACTAGCGGGAGGGCCAGATACGCAGTATTTT
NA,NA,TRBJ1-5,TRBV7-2,CASSLGGFGQPQHF,TGTGCCAGCAGCTTAGGGGGGTTTGGTCAGCCCCAGCATTTT
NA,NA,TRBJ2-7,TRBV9,CASAGQSAHEQYF,TGTGCCAGCGCGGGACAGTCCGCCCACGAGCAGTACTTC
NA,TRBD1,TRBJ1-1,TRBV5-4,CASGTGLNTEAFF,TGTGCCAGCGGGACAGGGCTAAACACTGAAGCTTTCTTT
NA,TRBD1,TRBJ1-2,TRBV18,CASSPPTGVGYTF,TGTGCCAGCTCACCCCCGACAGGGGTCGGCTACACCTTC
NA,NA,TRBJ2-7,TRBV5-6,CASSATGTDYEQYF,TGTGCCAGCAGCGCTACAGGGACGGACTACGAGCAGTACTTC
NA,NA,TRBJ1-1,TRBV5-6,CASSYEGFSYTEAFF,TGTGCCAGCAGCTACGAAGGCTTTTCGTACACTGAAGCTTTCTTT
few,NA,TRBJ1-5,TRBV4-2,CASSQDRGDGKPQHF,TGTGCCAGCAGCCAAGATCGGGGCGATGGGAAGCCCCAGCATTTT
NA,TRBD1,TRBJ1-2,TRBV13,CASSLGWQQGDGYTF,TGTGCCAGCAGCTTAGGCTGGCAACAGGGGGATGGCTACACCTTC
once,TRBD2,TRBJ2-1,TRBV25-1,CASKGLAGYNEQFF,TGTGCCAGCAAAGGACTAGCGGGTTACAATGAGCAGTTCTTC
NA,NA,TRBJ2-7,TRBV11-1,CASSLEGSGGYEQYF,TGTGCCAGCAGCTTAGAGGGTTCAGGAGGCTACGAGCAGTACTTC
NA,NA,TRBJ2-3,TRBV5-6,CASSFRTVVTDTQYF,TGTGCCAGCAGCTTCAGGACGGTAGTCACAGATACGCAGTATTTT
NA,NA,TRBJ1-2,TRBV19,CASSTSPRDFGYTF,TGTGCCAGTAGTACCTCACCCCGGGACTTTGGCTACACCTTC
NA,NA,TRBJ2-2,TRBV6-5,CASSSTVGSGELFF,TGTGCCAGCAGTTCGACAGTCGGTTCCGGGGAGCTGTTTTTT
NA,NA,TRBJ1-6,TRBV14,CASSQGGWVSPLHF,TGTGCCAGCAGCCAAGGGGGGTGGGTTTCACCCCTCCACTTT
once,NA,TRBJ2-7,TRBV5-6,CASSSGGSSYEQYF,TGTGCCAGCAGCTCCGGGGGCAGTTCCTACGAGCAGTACTTC
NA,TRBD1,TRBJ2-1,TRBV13,CASSPGQGQFEQFF,TGTGCCAGCAGTCCGGGACAGGGCCAATTTGAGCAGTTCTTC
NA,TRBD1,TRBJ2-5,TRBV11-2,CASSTSNRGQFQETQYF,TGTGCCAGCAGCACCAGTAACAGGGGTCAGTTTCAAGAGACCCAGTACTTC
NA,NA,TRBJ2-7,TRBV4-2,CASSQGHEQYF,TGTGCCAGCAGCCAAGGCCACGAGCAGTACTTC
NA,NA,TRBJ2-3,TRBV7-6,CASSSLGTDTQYF,TGTGCCAGCAGCTCTCTAGGCACAGATACGCAGTATTTT
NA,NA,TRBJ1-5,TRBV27,CASSFAGRQPQHF,TGTGCCAGCAGTTTTGCAGGGAGACAGCCCCAGCATTTT
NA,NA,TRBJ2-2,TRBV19,CASRAPQGLNTGELFF,TGTGCCAGTAGGGCCCCTCAGGGATTGAACACCGGGGAGCTGTTTTTT
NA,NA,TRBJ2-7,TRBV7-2,CASSSARGPIYEQYF,TGTGCCAGCAGCTCAGCGCGAGGCCCGATTTACGAGCAGTACTTC
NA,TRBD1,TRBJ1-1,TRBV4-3,CASSRDRVNPTEAFF,TGCGCCAGCAGCCGGGACAGGGTGAATCCTACTGAAGCTTTCTTT
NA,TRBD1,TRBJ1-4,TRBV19,CASSIDRELGEKLFF,TGTGCCAGTAGTATTGACAGGGAATTAGGGGAAAAACTGTTTTTT
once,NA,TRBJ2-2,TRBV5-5,CASSLPTGELFF,TGTGCCAGCAGCTTACCAACCGGGGAGCTGTTTTTT
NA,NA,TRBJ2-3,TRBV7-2,CASSAWGRADTQYF,TGTGCCAGCAGCGCGTGGGGGCGTGCAGATACGCAGTATTTT
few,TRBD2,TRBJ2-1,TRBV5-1,CASDRLAGTSGEGVCSEQFF,TGCGCCAGCGACAGATTAGCCGGGACTAGCGGGGAAGGTGTGTGTTCCGAGCAGTTCTTC
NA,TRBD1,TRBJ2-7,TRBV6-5,CASSYRTGGYEQYF,TGTGCCAGCAGTTACCGGACAGGTGGCTACGAGCAGTACTTC
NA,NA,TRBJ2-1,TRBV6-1,CASSETGTFYNEQFF,TGTGCCAGCAGTGAAACCGGGACCTTCTACAATGAGCAGTTCTTC
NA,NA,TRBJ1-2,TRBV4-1,CASSERGTINYGYTF,TGCGCCAGCAGCGAGAGGGGGACGATCAACTATGGCTACACCTTC
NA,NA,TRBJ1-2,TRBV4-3,CASSQVKTPYGYTF,TGCGCCAGCAGCCAAGTTAAGACGCCCTATGGCTACACCTTC